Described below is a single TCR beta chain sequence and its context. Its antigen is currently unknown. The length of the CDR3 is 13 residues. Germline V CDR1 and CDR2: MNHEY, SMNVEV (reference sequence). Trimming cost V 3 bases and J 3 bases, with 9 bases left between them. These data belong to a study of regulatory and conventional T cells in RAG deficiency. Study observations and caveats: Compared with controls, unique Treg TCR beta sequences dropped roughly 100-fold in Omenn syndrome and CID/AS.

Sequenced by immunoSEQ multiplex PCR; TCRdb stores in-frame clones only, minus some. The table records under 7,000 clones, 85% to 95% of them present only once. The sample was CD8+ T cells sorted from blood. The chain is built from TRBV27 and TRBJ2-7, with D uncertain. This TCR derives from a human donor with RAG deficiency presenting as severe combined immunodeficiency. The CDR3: CASSLNSLYEQYF. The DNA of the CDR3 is TGTGCCAGCAGTTTGAACTCCCTCTACGAGCAGTACTTC.